This TCR beta chain was sequenced in a study of blood T cells in healthy people across ages. Study results and limitations: A greater number of naive CD4+ cells and higher diversity distinguished long-lived donors from aged donors. TCR beta diversity tracked closely with naive T cell percentage. Changes seen in expanded clonotypes were possibly confounded by donor CMV status left unknown.

A second PCR, run for about 6 to 11 cycles, used a sample-barcoded 5' primer plus a J-beta primer mix. Every cDNA molecule bore a tag from a template-switch adaptor containing 12 random nucleotides. TCRdb re-called the 5' RACE reads through MiXCR, storing one row per CDR3 protein. The table has about 680,000 distinct CDR3 sequences, 45% to 50% seen once. Germline assignment: CDR1 MGHDK and CDR2 SYGVNS. CDR3 length: 14 amino acids. Trimming took 6 bases from V and 4 from J, leaving 15 bases between them. Comments on this clonotype: Its antigen is still unknown.

Sequenced input: blood. The receptor was derived from a woman aged 55-75 years in good health. This chain uses TRBV25-1 with TRBJ2-5; TRBD2 is a possible D gene (6 bases). The CDR3 sequence is CASSLSLGGETQYF. CDR3 nucleotide sequence: TGTGCCAGCAGCCTCTCTCTGGGGGGAGAGACCCAGTACTTC.